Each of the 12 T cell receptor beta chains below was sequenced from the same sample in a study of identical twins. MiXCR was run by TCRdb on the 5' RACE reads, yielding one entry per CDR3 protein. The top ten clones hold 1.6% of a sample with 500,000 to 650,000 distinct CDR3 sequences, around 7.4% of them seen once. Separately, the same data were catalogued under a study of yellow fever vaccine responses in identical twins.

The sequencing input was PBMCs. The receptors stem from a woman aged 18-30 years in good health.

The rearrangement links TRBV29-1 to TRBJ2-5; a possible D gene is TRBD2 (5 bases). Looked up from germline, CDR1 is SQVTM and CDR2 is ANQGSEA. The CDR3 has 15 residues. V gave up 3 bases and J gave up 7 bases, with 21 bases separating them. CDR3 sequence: CSVEDSRVPLSTQYF. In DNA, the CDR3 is TGCAGCGTTGAGGACTCTAGGGTCCCTTTGTCGACCCAGTACTTC.

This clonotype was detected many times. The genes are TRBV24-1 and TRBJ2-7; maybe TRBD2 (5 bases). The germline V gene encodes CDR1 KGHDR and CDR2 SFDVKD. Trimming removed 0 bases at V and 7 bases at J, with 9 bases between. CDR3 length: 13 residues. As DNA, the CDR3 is TGTGCCACCAGTGATTTGACGGGGTGGGAGCAGTACTTC. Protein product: CATSDLTGWEQYF.

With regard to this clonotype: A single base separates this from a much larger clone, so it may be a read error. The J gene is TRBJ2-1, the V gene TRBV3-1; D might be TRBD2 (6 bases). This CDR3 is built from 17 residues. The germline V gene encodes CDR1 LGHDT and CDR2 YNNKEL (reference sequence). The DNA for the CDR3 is TGTGCCAGCAGCCAGGGGGGACCCCGGAGCTCCTACAATGAGCAGTCCTTC. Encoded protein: CASSQGGPRSSYNEQSF.

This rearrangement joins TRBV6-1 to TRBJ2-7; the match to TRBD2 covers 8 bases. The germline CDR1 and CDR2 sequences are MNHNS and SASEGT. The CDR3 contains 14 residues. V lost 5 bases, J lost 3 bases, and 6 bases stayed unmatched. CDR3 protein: CASSHSGNNYEQYF. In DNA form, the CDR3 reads TGTGCCAGCAGTCATAGCGGGAACAACTACGAGCAGTACTTC.

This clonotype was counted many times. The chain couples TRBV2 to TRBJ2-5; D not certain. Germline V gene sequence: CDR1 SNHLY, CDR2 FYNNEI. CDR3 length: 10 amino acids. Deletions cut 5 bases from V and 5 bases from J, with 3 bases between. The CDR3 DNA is TGTGCCAGCAGTAGGGAGACCCAGTACTTC. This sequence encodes CASSRETQYF.

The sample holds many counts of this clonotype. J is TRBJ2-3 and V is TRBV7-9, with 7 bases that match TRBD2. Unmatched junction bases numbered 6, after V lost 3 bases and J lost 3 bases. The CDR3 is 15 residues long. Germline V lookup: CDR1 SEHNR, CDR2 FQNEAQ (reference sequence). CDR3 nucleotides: TGTGCCAGCAGCTTCGAGCGGGACTGGACAGATACGCAGTATTTT. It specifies CASSFERDWTDTQYF.

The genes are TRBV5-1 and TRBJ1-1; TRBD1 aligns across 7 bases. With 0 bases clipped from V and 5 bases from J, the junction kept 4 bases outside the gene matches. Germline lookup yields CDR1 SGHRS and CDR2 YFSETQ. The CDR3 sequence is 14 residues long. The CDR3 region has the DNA TGCGCCAGCAGCTTGGTCGGGACAGTGACTGAAGCTTTCTTT. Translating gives CASSLVGTVTEAFF.

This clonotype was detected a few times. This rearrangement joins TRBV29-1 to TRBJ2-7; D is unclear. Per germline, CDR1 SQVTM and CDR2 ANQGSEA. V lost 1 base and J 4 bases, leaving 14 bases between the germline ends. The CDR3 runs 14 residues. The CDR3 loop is CSVEASRTPYEQYF. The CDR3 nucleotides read TGCAGCGTTGAAGCCTCCCGGACGCCTTACGAGCAGTACTTC.

The CDR3 DNA sequence: TGTGCCAGCAGCTTCGGGGAGGTCCACGAGCAGTTCTTC. Protein sequence: CASSFGEVHEQFF. V is TRBV7-9 and J is TRBJ2-1; D is possibly TRBD2 (6 bases). Germline V CDR1 and CDR2: SEHNR, FQNEAQ (reference sequence). The V and J ends lost 3 bases and 10 bases respectively, with 13 bases between them. The CDR3 is 13 amino acids. Supplemented by reference TRBV7-9 and TRBJ2-1, the full variable domain reads DTGVSQNPRHKITKRGQNVTFRCDPISEHNRLYWYRQTLGQGPEFLTYFQNEAQLEKSRLLSDRFSAERPKGSFSTLEIQRTEQGDSAMYLCASSFGEVHEQFFGPGTRLTVL.

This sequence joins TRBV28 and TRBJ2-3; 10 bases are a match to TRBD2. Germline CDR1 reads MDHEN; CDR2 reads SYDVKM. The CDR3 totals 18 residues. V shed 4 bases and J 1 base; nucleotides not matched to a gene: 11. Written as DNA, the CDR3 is TGTGCCAGCAGTTACGATCGAACCGGGACTAGCGGCACAGATACGCAGTATTTT. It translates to CASSYDRTGTSGTDTQYF.

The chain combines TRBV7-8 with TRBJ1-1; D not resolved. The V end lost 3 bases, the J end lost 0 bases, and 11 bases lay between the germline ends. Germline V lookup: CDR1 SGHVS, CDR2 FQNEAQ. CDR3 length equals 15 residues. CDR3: CASSLFPVVNTEAFF. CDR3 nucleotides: TGTGCCAGCAGCTTGTTCCCCGTCGTGAACACTGAAGCTTTCTTT.

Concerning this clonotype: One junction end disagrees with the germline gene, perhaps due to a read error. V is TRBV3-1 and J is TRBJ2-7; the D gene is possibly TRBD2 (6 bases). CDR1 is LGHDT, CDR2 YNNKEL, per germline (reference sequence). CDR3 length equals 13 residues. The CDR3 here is CASSQDPGGQRVF. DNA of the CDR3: TGTGCCAGCAGCCAAGACCCTGGTGGGCAGCGGGTCTTC.